This section outlines one T cell receptor (beta chain) sequence together with its context. Its antigen is as yet unknown. Using immunoSEQ multiplex PCR, the repertoire was profiled, and TCRdb retains in-frame clones only, with some absent. The profile shows 170,000 or so clones, 70% to 90% of them singletons. This record comes from a study of T cell responses to AZD1222 COVID-19 vaccine. Study-wide findings and caveats: The study found Spike-specific TCR breadth and depth rose after two AZD1222 doses. White British donors predominated, females outnumbered males, and clonal diversity was possibly underestimated. Spike-wide coverage was observed for vaccine-associated CD4 TCRs, with dominant responses at 160-218 and 743-854.

The CDR3 has 15 residues. CDR1 SGHTS and CDR2 YDEGEE come from the germline V gene. Trimming took 0 bases from V and 2 from J; bases not matched to a gene: 4. This clonotype was sampled from an adult who received the AZD1222 COVID-19 vaccine. The sequences come from peripheral blood, collected 28 days after the second AZD1222 dose. This chain joins TRBV5-8 and TRBJ1-2; 7 nucleotides agree with TRBD1. CDR3 in DNA: TGTGCCAGCAGCTTGGGCAGGGGGATGAACTATGGCTACACCTTC. Amino acid sequence: CASSLGRGMNYGYTF.